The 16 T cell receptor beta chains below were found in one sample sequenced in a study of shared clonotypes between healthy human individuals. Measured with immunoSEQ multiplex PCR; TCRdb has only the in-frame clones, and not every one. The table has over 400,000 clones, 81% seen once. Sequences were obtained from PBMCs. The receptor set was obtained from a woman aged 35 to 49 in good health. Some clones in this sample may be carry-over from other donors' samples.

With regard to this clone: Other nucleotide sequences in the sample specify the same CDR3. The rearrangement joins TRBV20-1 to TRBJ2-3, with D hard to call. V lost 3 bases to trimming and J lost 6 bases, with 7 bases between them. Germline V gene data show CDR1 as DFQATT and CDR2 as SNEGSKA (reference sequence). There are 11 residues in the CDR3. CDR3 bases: TGCAGTGCTAGGGTGGGGGATACGCAGTATTTT. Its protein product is CSARVGDTQYF.

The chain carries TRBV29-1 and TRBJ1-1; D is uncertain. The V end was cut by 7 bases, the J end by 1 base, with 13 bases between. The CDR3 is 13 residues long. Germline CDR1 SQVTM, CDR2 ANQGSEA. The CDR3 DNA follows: TGCAGCGGTAACAGCGCCCCGAACACTGAAGCTTTCTTT. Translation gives CSGNSAPNTEAFF. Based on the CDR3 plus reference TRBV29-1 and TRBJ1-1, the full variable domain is SAVISQKPSRDICQRGTSLTIQCQVDSQVTMMFWYRQQPGQSLTLIATANQGSEATYESGFVIDKFPISRPNLTFSTLTVSNMSPEDSSIYLCSGNSAPNTEAFFGQGTRLTVV.

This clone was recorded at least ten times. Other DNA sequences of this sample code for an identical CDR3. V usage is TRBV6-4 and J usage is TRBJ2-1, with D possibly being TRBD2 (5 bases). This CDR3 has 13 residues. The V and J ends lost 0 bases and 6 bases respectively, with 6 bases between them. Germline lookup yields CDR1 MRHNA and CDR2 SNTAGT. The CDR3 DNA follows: TGTGCCAGCAGTGACTCAGAGGGCAATGAGCAGTTCTTC. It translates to CASSDSEGNEQFF.

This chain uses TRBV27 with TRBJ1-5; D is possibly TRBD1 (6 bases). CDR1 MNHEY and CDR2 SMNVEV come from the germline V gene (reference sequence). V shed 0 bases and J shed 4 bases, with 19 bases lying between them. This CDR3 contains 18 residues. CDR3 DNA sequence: TGTGCCAGCAGTTTATCTCTGGCGGGGGGCGGAGGTAATCAGCCCCAGCATTTT. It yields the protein CASSLSLAGGGGNQPQHF.

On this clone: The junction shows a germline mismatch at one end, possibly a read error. The CDR3 DNA reads as TGTGCCAGCCCACCAAAGGGCGCAGATACGCAGTATTTT. Its protein is CASPPKGADTQYF. The chain links TRBV18 to TRBJ2-3; D remains unclear. This CDR3 has 13 residues. Germline V gene data show CDR1 as KGHSH and CDR2 as LQKENI.

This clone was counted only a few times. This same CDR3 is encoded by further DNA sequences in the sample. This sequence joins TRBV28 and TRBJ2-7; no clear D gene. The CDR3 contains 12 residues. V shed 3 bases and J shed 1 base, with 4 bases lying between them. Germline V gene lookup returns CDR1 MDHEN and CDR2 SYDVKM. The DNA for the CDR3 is TGTGCCAGCAGTTTGATATCCTACGAGCAGTACTTC. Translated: CASSLISYEQYF.

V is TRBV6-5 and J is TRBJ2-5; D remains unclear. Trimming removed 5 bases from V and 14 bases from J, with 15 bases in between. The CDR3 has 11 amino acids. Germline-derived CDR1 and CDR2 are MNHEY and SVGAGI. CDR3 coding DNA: TGTGCCAGCAGTGAAGGCACTACCAAATACTTC. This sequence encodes CASSEGTTKYF.

The CDR3 sequence: CASSPKTGFYNEQFF. The CDR3 DNA is TGTGCCAGCAGCCCCAAGACAGGTTTTTACAATGAGCAGTTCTTC. V usage is TRBV7-2 and J usage is TRBJ2-1; D is perhaps TRBD1 (6 bases). Per the germline V gene, CDR1 is SGHTA and CDR2 is FQGNSA. Trimming pared 5 bases from V and 4 bases from J, leaving 15 bases between. The CDR3 totals 15 residues.

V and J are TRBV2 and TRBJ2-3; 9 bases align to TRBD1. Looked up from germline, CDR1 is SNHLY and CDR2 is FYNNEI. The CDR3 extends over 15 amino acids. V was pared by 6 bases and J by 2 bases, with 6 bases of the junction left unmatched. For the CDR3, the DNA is TGTGCCAGCAGAAACAGGGGGCATAACACAGATACGCAGTATTTT. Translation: CASRNRGHNTDTQYF.

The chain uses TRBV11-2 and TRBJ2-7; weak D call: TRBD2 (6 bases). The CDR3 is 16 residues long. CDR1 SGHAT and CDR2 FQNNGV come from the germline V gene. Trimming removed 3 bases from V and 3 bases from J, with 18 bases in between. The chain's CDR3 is CASSFTHSSVNYEQYF. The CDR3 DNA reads TGTGCCAGCAGCTTCACCCACTCTAGCGTCAACTACGAGCAGTACTTC.

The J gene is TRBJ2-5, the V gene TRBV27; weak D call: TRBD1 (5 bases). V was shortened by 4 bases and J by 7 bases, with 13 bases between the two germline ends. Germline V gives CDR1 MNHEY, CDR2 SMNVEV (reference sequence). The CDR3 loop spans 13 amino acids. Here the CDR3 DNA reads TGTGCCAGCAGTTCCAGGGCCTGGGGGACCCAGTACTTC. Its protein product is CASSSRAWGTQYF.

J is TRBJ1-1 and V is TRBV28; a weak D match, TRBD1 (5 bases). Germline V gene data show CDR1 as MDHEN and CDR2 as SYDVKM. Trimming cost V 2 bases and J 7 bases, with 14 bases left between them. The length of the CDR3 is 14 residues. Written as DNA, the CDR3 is TGTGCCAGCAGTTTAGGCGTAATCCAGGGTGAAGCTTTCTTT. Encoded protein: CASSLGVIQGEAFF.

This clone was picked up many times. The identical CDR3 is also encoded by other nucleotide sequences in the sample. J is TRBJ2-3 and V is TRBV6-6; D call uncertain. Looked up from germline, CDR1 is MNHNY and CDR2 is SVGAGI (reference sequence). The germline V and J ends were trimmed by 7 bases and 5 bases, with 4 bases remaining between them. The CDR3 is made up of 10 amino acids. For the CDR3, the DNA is TGTGCCAGCATGCAAGATACGCAGTATTTT. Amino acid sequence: CASMQDTQYF.

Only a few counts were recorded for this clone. The CDR3 region is CASSYGGSNNEQFF. The DNA for the CDR3 is TGTGCCAGCTCATACGGGGGGTCCAACAATGAGCAGTTCTTC. This rearrangement joins TRBV18 to TRBJ2-1; 7 nucleotides align to TRBD2. The ends lost 5 bases at V and 5 bases at J; junction bases unmatched: 6. Germline V CDR1 and CDR2: KGHSH, LQKENI. This CDR3 is 14 amino acids long.

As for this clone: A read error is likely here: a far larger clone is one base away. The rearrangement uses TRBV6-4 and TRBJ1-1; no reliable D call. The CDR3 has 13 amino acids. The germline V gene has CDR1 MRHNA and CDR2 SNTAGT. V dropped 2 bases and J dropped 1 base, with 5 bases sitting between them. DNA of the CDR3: TGTGCCAGCAGTGACGTGGAGAACACTGAAGCTTTCTTT. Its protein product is CASSDVENTEAFF.

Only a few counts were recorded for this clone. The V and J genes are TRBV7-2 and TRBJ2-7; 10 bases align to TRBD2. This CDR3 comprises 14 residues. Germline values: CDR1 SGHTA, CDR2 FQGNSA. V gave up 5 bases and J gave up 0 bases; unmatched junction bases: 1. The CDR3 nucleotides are TGTGCCAGCAGCCGGACTAGCGGCTCCTACGAGCAGTACTTC. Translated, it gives CASSRTSGSYEQYF. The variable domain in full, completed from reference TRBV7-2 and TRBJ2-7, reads GAGVSQSPSNKVTEKGKDVELRCDPISGHTALYWYRQSLGQGLEFLIYFQGNSAPDKSGLPSDRFSAERTGGSVSTLTIQRTQQEDSAVYLCASSRTSGSYEQYFGPGTRLTVT.